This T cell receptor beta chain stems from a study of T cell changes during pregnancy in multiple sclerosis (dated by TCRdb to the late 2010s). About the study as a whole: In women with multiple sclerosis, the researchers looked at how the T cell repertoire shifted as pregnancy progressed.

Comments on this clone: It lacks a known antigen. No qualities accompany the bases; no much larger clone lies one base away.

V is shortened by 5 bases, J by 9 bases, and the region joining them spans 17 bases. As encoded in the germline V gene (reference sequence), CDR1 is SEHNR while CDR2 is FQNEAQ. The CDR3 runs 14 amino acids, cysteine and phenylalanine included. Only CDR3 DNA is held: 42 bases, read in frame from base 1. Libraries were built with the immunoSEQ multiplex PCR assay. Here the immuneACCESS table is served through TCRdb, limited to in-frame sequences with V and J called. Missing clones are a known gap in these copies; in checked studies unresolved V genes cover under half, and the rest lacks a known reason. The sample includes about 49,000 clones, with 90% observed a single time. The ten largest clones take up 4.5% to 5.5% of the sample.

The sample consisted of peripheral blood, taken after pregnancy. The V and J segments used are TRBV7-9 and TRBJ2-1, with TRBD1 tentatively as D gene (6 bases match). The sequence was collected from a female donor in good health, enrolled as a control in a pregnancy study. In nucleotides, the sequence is TGTGCCAGCAGCGCTGCCCGTGGGGGCAGTGAGCAGTTCTTC. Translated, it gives CASSAARGGSEQFF.